This is a list of T cell receptor beta chains from one sample in a study of T cell repertoires in cytomegalovirus infection. TCRdb independently ran MiXCR on the reads; one entry per CDR3 protein. The sample lists hundreds of thousands of distinct CDR3 sequences; less than 25% were seen once. The sample taken for sequencing was CD8+ T cells from PBMCs. The source of these receptors is a human donor in good health (CMV status not recorded). Some clones in this sample may be carry-over from other donors' samples. Both conserved end residues are part of each CDR3. Each record gives: CDR3 protein, CDR3 DNA, D gene, clone size, V gene, J gene. A D gene is named only where the DNA matches it firmly. Size tells how often a clone was seen (once, few, many) or the class of an expanded clone, and some rows leave it out.

CDR3 protein: CSALGTNSRPLHF
CDR3 DNA: TGCAGTGCTCTCGGGACAAATAGTAGACCCCTCCACTTT
D gene: -
clone size: many
V gene: TRBV20-1
J gene: TRBJ1-6

CDR3 protein: CSAPYPTGQETQYF
CDR3 DNA: TGCAGTGCTCCCTATCCGACAGGCCAAGAGACCCAGTACTTC
D gene: -
clone size: -
V gene: TRBV20-1
J gene: TRBJ2-5

CDR3 protein: CASSLVSGLAGARYEQYF
CDR3 DNA: TGTGCCAGCAGCTTAGTTAGTGGGCTAGCGGGGGCCCGATACGAGCAGTACTTC
D gene: TRBD2
clone size: few
V gene: TRBV7-2
J gene: TRBJ2-7

CDR3 protein: CASSLEGAATEAFF
CDR3 DNA: TGTGCCAGCAGTTTAGAGGGGGCGGCCACTGAAGCTTTCTTT
D gene: TRBD1
clone size: few
V gene: TRBV12-3/TRBV12-4
J gene: TRBJ1-1

CDR3 protein: CASSTGDRRYF
CDR3 DNA: TGTGCCAGCAGTACTGGGGACAGGCGGTATTTT
D gene: TRBD1
clone size: once
V gene: TRBV27
J gene: TRBJ2-3

CDR3 protein: CASSLFVGGLQGNEQFF
CDR3 DNA: TGTGCCAGCAGTTTATTTGTCGGGGGGCTTCAAGGCAATGAGCAGTTCTTC
D gene: -
clone size: -
V gene: TRBV27
J gene: TRBJ2-1

CDR3 protein: CASSLGEPGSYGFTF
CDR3 DNA: TGTGCCAGCAGCTTAGGTGAACCAGGGTCCTATGGCTTCACCTTC
D gene: -
clone size: -
V gene: TRBV11-2
J gene: TRBJ1-2

CDR3 protein: CATSGAGLVDNEQFF
CDR3 DNA: TGTGCCACCAGCGGAGCGGGACTAGTTGACAATGAGCAGTTCTTC
D gene: TRBD2
clone size: -
V gene: TRBV15
J gene: TRBJ2-1

CDR3 protein: CASTWGAAGTEAFF
CDR3 DNA: TGTGCCAGCACTTGGGGGGCCGCCGGCACTGAAGCTTTCTTT
D gene: -
clone size: many
V gene: TRBV12-3/TRBV12-4
J gene: TRBJ1-1

CDR3 protein: CASSEFHAGMNTEAFF
CDR3 DNA: TGTGCCAGCAGTGAATTCCACGCGGGGATGAACACTGAAGCTTTCTTT
D gene: -
clone size: -
V gene: TRBV2
J gene: TRBJ1-1

CDR3 protein: CANSHRAGTISGANVLTF
CDR3 DNA: TGTGCCAACAGCCATCGGGCAGGAACAATCTCTGGGGCCAACGTCCTGACTTTC
D gene: -
clone size: -
V gene: TRBV7-9
J gene: TRBJ2-6

CDR3 protein: CASSPWGQGSYNEQFF
CDR3 DNA: TGTGCCAGCAGCCCCTGGGGACAGGGGTCCTACAATGAGCAGTTCTTC
D gene: TRBD1
clone size: many
V gene: TRBV7-8
J gene: TRBJ2-1

CDR3 protein: CASSHGDLDTQYF
CDR3 DNA: TGTGCCAGCAGTCACGGAGACCTAGATACGCAGTATTTT
D gene: -
clone size: -
V gene: TRBV6-6
J gene: TRBJ2-3

CDR3 protein: CATSIRALAGVSSTDTQYF
CDR3 DNA: TGTGCCACCAGCATCAGGGCACTAGCGGGGGTGTCTAGCACAGATACGCAGTATTTT
D gene: TRBD2
clone size: -
V gene: TRBV15
J gene: TRBJ2-3

CDR3 protein: CASSPSTGYNEQFF
CDR3 DNA: TGTGCCAGCAGCCCTTCGACAGGTTACAATGAGCAGTTCTTC
D gene: -
clone size: many
V gene: TRBV7-2
J gene: TRBJ2-1

CDR3 protein: CATSSFPGQDIDTQYF
CDR3 DNA: TGTGCCACCAGCAGCTTTCCGGGACAGGATATTGATACGCAGTATTTT
D gene: TRBD1
clone size: -
V gene: TRBV15
J gene: TRBJ2-3

CDR3 protein: CASSSKPTGNYGYTF
CDR3 DNA: TGTGCCAGCAGCTCAAAACCGACAGGGAACTATGGCTACACCTTC
D gene: TRBD1
clone size: many
V gene: TRBV7-2
J gene: TRBJ1-2

CDR3 protein: CASSYDKPSSYNEQFF
CDR3 DNA: TGTGCCAGCAGTTACGATAAGCCCAGCTCCTACAATGAGCAGTTCTTC
D gene: -
clone size: few
V gene: TRBV6-5
J gene: TRBJ2-1

CDR3 protein: CASSPGHGGGDEQYF
CDR3 DNA: TGTGCTAGCAGCCCAGGTCACGGTGGAGGGGACGAGCAGTACTTC
D gene: -
clone size: -
V gene: TRBV7-7
J gene: TRBJ2-7

CDR3 protein: CAIRIASETYNEQFF
CDR3 DNA: TGTGCCATCCGCATCGCTAGCGAGACATACAATGAGCAGTTCTTC
D gene: -
clone size: -
V gene: TRBV10-3
J gene: TRBJ2-1

CDR3 protein: CASDTESYGYTF
CDR3 DNA: TGTGCCTCGGACACGGAATCCTATGGCTACACCTTC
D gene: -
clone size: -
V gene: TRBV10-3
J gene: TRBJ1-2

CDR3 protein: CASSYRAEGYTF
CDR3 DNA: TGTGCCAGCAGCTACAGGGCGGAAGGCTACACCTTC
D gene: -
clone size: few
V gene: TRBV7-9
J gene: TRBJ1-2

CDR3 protein: CASSAPGDIQHF
CDR3 DNA: TGTGCCAGCAGTGCACCAGGGGACATTCAGCATTTT
D gene: -
clone size: many
V gene: TRBV12-3/TRBV12-4
J gene: TRBJ1-5

CDR3 protein: CASSLADPGELFF
CDR3 DNA: TGTGCCAGCAGCTTAGCTGACCCCGGGGAGCTGTTTTTT
D gene: -
clone size: few
V gene: TRBV7-9
J gene: TRBJ2-2

CDR3 protein: CATAGGPGAKNFQYF
CDR3 DNA: TGTGCGACCGCGGGGGGGCCGGGGGCCAAAAACTTTCAGTACTTC
D gene: TRBD2
clone size: -
V gene: TRBV28
J gene: TRBJ2-4

CDR3 protein: CAISESVDGSNQPQHF
CDR3 DNA: TGTGCCATCAGTGAGTCTGTAGACGGGAGCAATCAGCCCCAGCATTTT
D gene: -
clone size: -
V gene: TRBV10-3
J gene: TRBJ1-5

CDR3 protein: CASSYVILGEAFF
CDR3 DNA: TGTGCCAGCAGTTACGTAATCTTGGGTGAAGCTTTCTTT
D gene: -
clone size: few
V gene: TRBV6-5
J gene: TRBJ1-1

CDR3 protein: CASSLVLTGRTQYF
CDR3 DNA: TGTGCCAGCAGTTTAGTCCTAACTGGCCGGACCCAGTACTTC
D gene: -
clone size: few
V gene: TRBV12-3/TRBV12-4
J gene: TRBJ2-5

CDR3 protein: CAISEWDRRSTF
CDR3 DNA: TGTGCCATCAGTGAGTGGGACCGGCGGTCCACCTTC
D gene: -
clone size: many
V gene: TRBV10-3
J gene: TRBJ1-2

CDR3 protein: CSARDRLKSQETQYF
CDR3 DNA: TGCAGTGCTAGGGATAGACTCAAGAGCCAAGAGACCCAGTACTTC
D gene: -
clone size: few
V gene: TRBV20-1
J gene: TRBJ2-5

CDR3 protein: CASSPRGDHYGYTF
CDR3 DNA: TGTGCCAGCAGCCCAAGGGGAGACCATTATGGCTACACCTTC
D gene: -
clone size: many
V gene: TRBV7-2
J gene: TRBJ1-2

CDR3 protein: CASSKRESLNTEAFF
CDR3 DNA: TGTGCCAGCAGTAAGAGGGAGTCCTTGAACACTGAAGCTTTCTTT
D gene: -
clone size: few
V gene: TRBV25-1
J gene: TRBJ1-1

CDR3 protein: CASSLSRGTYEQYF
CDR3 DNA: TGTGCCAGCAGCTTAAGCAGGGGAACCTACGAGCAGTACTTC
D gene: -
clone size: -
V gene: TRBV7-8
J gene: TRBJ2-7

CDR3 protein: CASSVRSGGAYNEQFF
CDR3 DNA: TGTGCCAGCAGCGTCCGTAGCGGGGGCGCTTACAATGAGCAGTTCTTC
D gene: TRBD2
clone size: few
V gene: TRBV5-5
J gene: TRBJ2-1

CDR3 protein: CASSRDRGNEQFF
CDR3 DNA: TGTGCCAGCAGTAGGGACAGGGGGAATGAGCAGTTCTTC
D gene: TRBD1
clone size: many
V gene: TRBV6-8
J gene: TRBJ2-1

CDR3 protein: CASSQGTGESGANVLTF
CDR3 DNA: TGCGCCAGCAGCCAGGGGACAGGGGAATCTGGGGCCAACGTCCTGACTTTC
D gene: TRBD1
clone size: -
V gene: TRBV4-1
J gene: TRBJ2-6

CDR3 protein: CASSYDWTYEQYF
CDR3 DNA: TGTGCCAGCAGTTACGACTGGACCTACGAGCAGTACTTC
D gene: -
clone size: many
V gene: TRBV12-3/TRBV12-4
J gene: TRBJ2-7

CDR3 protein: CASSPTGQGSSPLHF
CDR3 DNA: TGTGCCAGCAGCCCGACGGGACAGGGGAGTTCACCCCTCCACTTT
D gene: TRBD1
clone size: once
V gene: TRBV14
J gene: TRBJ1-6

CDR3 protein: CASSFRVPRIADTQYF
CDR3 DNA: TGTGCCAGCAGCTTCAGGGTCCCGAGGATTGCAGATACGCAGTATTTT
D gene: -
clone size: few
V gene: TRBV7-6
J gene: TRBJ2-3

CDR3 protein: CASSLARTRAMNTEAFF
CDR3 DNA: TGTGCCAGCAGCTTAGCGCGGACACGGGCAATGAACACTGAAGCTTTCTTT
D gene: -
clone size: many
V gene: TRBV7-8
J gene: TRBJ1-1

CDR3 protein: CSVEVPSELRYQETQYF
CDR3 DNA: TGCAGCGTTGAAGTCCCCAGCGAGCTTAGGTACCAAGAGACCCAGTACTTC
D gene: -
clone size: few
V gene: TRBV29-1
J gene: TRBJ2-5

CDR3 protein: CASSSGVYQETQYF
CDR3 DNA: TGTGCCAGCAGTTCCGGAGTCTACCAAGAGACCCAGTACTTC
D gene: -
clone size: many
V gene: TRBV7-2
J gene: TRBJ2-5

CDR3 protein: CASTPEGGVRGTGELFF
CDR3 DNA: TGTGCCAGCACCCCGGAGGGAGGGGTCAGAGGGACCGGGGAGCTGTTTTTT
D gene: TRBD2
clone size: few
V gene: TRBV5-6
J gene: TRBJ2-2

CDR3 protein: CASSLTARWGARIRNEQFF
CDR3 DNA: TGTGCCAGCAGCTTAACGGCTCGCTGGGGGGCTAGGATTAGAAATGAGCAGTTCTTC
D gene: -
clone size: many
V gene: TRBV7-8
J gene: TRBJ2-1

CDR3 protein: CASSFPQGASADTQYF
CDR3 DNA: TGTGCCAGCAGCTTCCCCCAGGGGGCTAGCGCAGATACGCAGTATTTT
D gene: TRBD1
clone size: -
V gene: TRBV7-6
J gene: TRBJ2-3